This T cell receptor beta chain was profiled in a study of regulatory T cells in long-lasting Graves disease. Findings of the study overall: Less diverse TCR repertoires were seen in persistent Graves' patients than in newly diagnosed ones.

CDR1 SGHNT and CDR2 YENEEA come from the germline V gene. With 4 bases clipped from V and 1 base from J, the junction kept 2 bases outside the gene matches. The CDR3 is made up of 14 amino acids. This clonotype was seen many times. As yet, its antigen is unknown. Libraries of TCR beta came from iRepertoire HTBI primers plus Arm-PCR of CDR3 regions. TCRdb reprocessed the multiplex PCR reads via MiXCR and lists one record per CDR3 protein. The sample holds 450,000 to 650,000 distinct CDR3 sequences, 15% to 20% seen once. Time point denoted: newly diagnosed GD, antithyroid drugs for less than 3 months. Extracted RNA from PBMCs served as the source of the TCR library. These same data were also listed under a study on T cells in Graves' hyperthyroidism and ophthalmopathy. From that study: Exclusion of a patient resulted from uncontrolled infection, other autoimmune disease, pregnancy or lactation. Diagnoses rested on clinical symptoms, serum thyroxine and TRAb, thyroid ultrasound and orbital computed tomography. Separation of ophthalmopathy from stable hyperthyroidism was achieved by a 13 V-J model.

The source material was peripheral blood mononuclear cells (PBMCs), sampled at new diagnosis, from a patient treated with antithyroid drugs. The V and J genes are TRBV11-3 and TRBJ2-3, with 7 nucleotides matching TRBD1. The clonotype comes from a woman aged 35-65 years with Graves disease. CDR3 sequence reads: CASSSGQGTDTQYF. In DNA form, the CDR3 reads TGTGCCAGCAGCTCCGGACAGGGCACAGATACGCAGTATTTT.